The clone carrying this T cell receptor (beta chain) came up a few times. Its antigen is not identified. The CDR3 is 15 residues long. CDR1 is MNHNY and CDR2 is SVGAGI in the germline V gene (reference sequence). The germline V and J ends were trimmed by 0 bases and 0 bases, with 8 bases remaining between them. The sample is drawn from a study of T-cell memory formation after mild COVID-19. Overall study: TCR clusters mostly belonged to single donors. General study findings and limits: CD4+ contracting clones were found mainly in CM and EM, and CD8+ ones in EMRA. In second-wave clones peaking day 37, SARS-CoV-2 specificity remained unconfirmed.

cDNA libraries for TCR alpha and TCR beta, carrying sample barcodes and UMIs, came from 5'RACE with constant-segment primers. One entry per CDR3 protein results from TCRdb running MiXCR on the 5' RACE reads. The sample records 140,000 or so distinct CDR3 sequences, 14% being singletons. This TCR came from an adult woman who had mild COVID-19 (a few samples of this study predate the infection). Cell type and time point are not known. The sequenced sample was PBMCs or a T cell subset sorted from them (not recorded which). The J gene is TRBJ1-1, the V gene TRBV6-6; D is uncertain. As DNA, the CDR3 is TGTGCCAGCAGTTACTCGGCAGAATTGAACACTGAAGCTTTCTTT. This sequence encodes CASSYSAELNTEAFF.